Below, 19 T cell receptor beta chains from the same sample are listed, as sequenced in a study of T-cell reconstitution after alpha-beta-depleted transplantation in children. Molecular barcoding with unique molecular identifiers was used for the TCRbeta library. TCRdb analysed the PCR reads with MiXCR anew, one entry per CDR3 protein. There are 500,000 to 650,000 distinct CDR3 sequences in the sample; under 15% occur only once, and around 2.2% lies in the top ten. Sequenced here: PBMCs, mostly from graft donor cells, sampled 360 days after TCRalphabeta/CD19-depleted stem cell transplant. Receptor source: a male patient aged 10 to 17 who had a stem cell transplant for acute myeloid leukemia, so the T cells may come from the graft donor.

This clonotype was recorded a few times. The genes are TRBV7-9 and TRBJ2-1; perhaps D is TRBD1 or TRBD2 (5 bases each). V was pared by 8 bases and J by 6 bases, with 14 bases between. Germline V CDR1 and CDR2: SEHNR, FQNEAQ (reference sequence). This CDR3 has 13 amino acids. Here the CDR3 DNA reads TGTGCCAGCGTTACAGGAGGTACCAATGAGCAGTTCTTC. Translated, it gives CASVTGGTNEQFF.

In this sample, this clonotype turned up many times. This chain links TRBV6-6 with TRBJ2-3; D may match TRBD1 or TRBD2 (6 bases each). The CDR3 runs 13 residues. V was pared by 6 bases and J by 5 bases, with 12 bases between. In germline, CDR1 is MNHNY, CDR2 SVGAGI (reference sequence). The CDR3: CASSGGGVDTQYF. The CDR3 DNA sequence: TGTGCCAGCAGCGGGGGCGGAGTAGATACGCAGTATTTT.

This clonotype was observed many times. This chain joins TRBV20-1 and TRBJ2-7, with unresolved D. Germline assignment: CDR1 DFQATT and CDR2 SNEGSKA (reference sequence). Trimming stripped 6 bases from V and 0 bases from J, with 18 bases between. The CDR3 extends over 15 amino acids. The CDR3 is CSAPVADPSSYEQYF. The CDR3, as DNA: TGCAGTGCCCCCGTGGCCGATCCCTCCTCCTACGAGCAGTACTTC.

CDR3 nucleotide sequence: TGTGCCAGCAGCGTACTAGCGGTGAACACCGGGGAGCTGTTTTTT. As protein: CASSVLAVNTGELFF. The V gene is TRBV4-2, the J gene TRBJ2-2; 8 nucleotides align to TRBD2. This CDR3 comprises 15 residues. V was clipped by 5 bases and J by 1 base; unmatched bases: 3. CDR1 LGHNA and CDR2 YNFKEQ come from the germline V gene.

In its sample, this clonotype was seen once. Possible read error: a much larger clone is one base away. The gene calls are TRBV4-3 and TRBJ2-7; no firm D call. CDR1 is LGHNA and CDR2 is YSLEER in the germline V gene. V lost 4 bases, J lost 3 bases, and 28 bases lay in between. The CDR3 is 19 amino acids. CDR3 sequence (DNA): TGCGCCAGCAGCCCTCGTGTAATCCAGCCCACAGCTAGGAGCTACGAGCAGTACTTC. This gives the protein CASSPRVIQPTARSYEQYF.

The genes are TRBV11-1 and TRBJ2-7; 8 bases fit TRBD1. CDR3 size: 19 residues. Germline CDR1 and CDR2: SGHAT and FQDESV (reference sequence). The ends lost 3 bases at V and 2 bases at J; junction bases unmatched: 18. CDR3 DNA: TGTGCCAGCAGCTTTTTGGTATCGGTTTGGGACAGGTCGGCCTACGAGCAGTACTTC. Translation gives CASSFLVSVWDRSAYEQYF.

This clonotype was counted between two and nine times. V is TRBV28 and J is TRBJ1-1; the match to TRBD1 covers 11 bases. Germline loops: CDR1 MDHEN, CDR2 SYDVKM. V gave up 3 bases and J gave up 5 bases; unmatched junction bases: 8. The CDR3 sequence is 16 residues long. CDR3 in amino acids: CASSFRDRGRLTEAFF. In DNA form, the CDR3 reads TGTGCCAGCAGTTTTAGGGACAGGGGGAGGTTAACTGAAGCTTTCTTT.

This chain links TRBV27 with TRBJ2-6; D perhaps matches TRBD2 (5 bases). The germline CDR1 and CDR2 sequences are MNHEY and SMNVEV (reference sequence). The length of the CDR3 is 17 residues. Trimming removed 0 bases from V and 0 bases from J, with 9 bases in between. The CDR3 nucleotides are TGTGCCAGCAGTTTATCCGGGGTTCGCTCTGGGGCCAACGTCCTGACTTTC. Translation: CASSLSGVRSGANVLTF.

The V and J genes are TRBV29-1 and TRBJ2-1; D might be TRBD1 (6 bases). V lost 4 bases, J lost 3 bases, and 13 bases lay in between. The CDR3 spans 14 residues. The germline V gene has CDR1 SQVTM and CDR2 ANQGSEA. CDR3 amino acids: CSVVPDRFYNEQFF. CDR3 DNA sequence: TGCAGCGTTGTCCCCGACAGGTTCTACAATGAGCAGTTCTTC.

This clonotype turned up a few times. This chain links TRBV9 with TRBJ2-5; D unresolved. V lost 0 bases to trimming and J lost 0 bases, with 12 bases between them. Germline lookup yields CDR1 SGDLS and CDR2 YYNGEE. This CDR3 has 16 amino acids. CDR3 sequence: CASSVANQEYQETQYF. CDR3 nucleotides: TGTGCCAGCAGCGTAGCCAATCAGGAGTACCAAGAGACCCAGTACTTC.

The J gene is TRBJ2-4, the V gene TRBV29-1, with 8 bases identical to TRBD1. The CDR3 is 15 amino acids. The trim removed 6 bases at V and 0 bases at J, leaving 7 bases unmatched. Germline-derived CDR1 and CDR2 are SQVTM and ANQGSEA. This CDR3 is CSVTGQGIAKNIQYF. CDR3 nucleotides: TGCAGCGTCACCGGACAGGGTATAGCCAAAAACATTCAGTACTTC.

The sample holds a few counts of this clonotype. The chain joins TRBV7-8 to TRBJ2-3; perhaps D is TRBD1 or TRBD2 (5 bases each). The CDR3 contains 15 residues. CDR1 is SGHVS and CDR2 is FQNEAQ in the germline V gene. Trimming removed 5 bases at V and 4 bases at J, with 16 bases between. The CDR3 DNA sequence: TGTGCCAGCAGCAATACGGGACCCTCCTCAGATACGCAGTATTTT. Amino acids: CASSNTGPSSDTQYF.

The sample holds many counts of this clonotype. The chain joins TRBV7-9 to TRBJ2-7; D is unresolved. This CDR3 is built from 10 residues. V dropped 10 bases and J dropped 5 bases, with 9 bases sitting between them. Germline V gives CDR1 SEHNR, CDR2 FQNEAQ (reference sequence). The CDR3 nucleotides are TGTGCCACCTTAGGGAACGAGCAGTACTTC. Protein: CATLGNEQYF.

This sequence joins TRBV7-2 and TRBJ2-1; D is undetermined. V was cut by 1 base and J by 3 bases, with 10 bases left in between. Germline CDR1 SGHTA, CDR2 FQGNSA. The CDR3 consists of 15 residues. CDR3 in amino acids: CASSLVGGNYNEQFF. The CDR3 DNA is TGTGCCAGCAGCTTAGTCGGCGGAAACTACAATGAGCAGTTCTTC. Drawing the rest from reference TRBV7-2 and TRBJ2-1, the complete variable domain is GAGVSQSPSNKVTEKGKDVELRCDPISGHTALYWYRQSLGQGLEFLIYFQGNSAPDKSGLPSDRFSAERTGGSVSTLTIQRTQQEDSAVYLCASSLVGGNYNEQFFGPGTRLTVL.

In its sample, this clonotype was seen a few times. The J gene is TRBJ2-7, the V gene TRBV9; D call uncertain. V was clipped by 1 base and J by 2 bases, with 7 bases between them. This CDR3 region has 13 residues. Germline V gene data show CDR1 as SGDLS and CDR2 as YYNGEE. The CDR3 DNA reads TGTGCCAGCAGCGTATCACCCACCTACGAGCAGTACTTC. This sequence encodes CASSVSPTYEQYF.

This clonotype was recorded a few times. The chain is built from TRBV28 and TRBJ2-3, with TRBD1 identical over 9 bases. CDR3 size: 14 residues. With V trimmed by 9 bases and J by 2 bases, 6 bases remained unmatched. CDR1 MDHEN and CDR2 SYDVKM come from the germline V gene. The CDR3 protein is CASDRDRVTDTQYF. DNA of the CDR3: TGTGCCAGTGACCGGGACAGGGTCACAGATACGCAGTATTTT.

This clonotype came up a few times. The CDR3 sequence: CASSPPDREDTQYF. CDR3 nucleotide sequence: TGTGCCAGCAGCCCGCCGGACAGGGAGGATACGCAGTATTTT. The chain links TRBV7-9 to TRBJ2-3; 8 bases match TRBD1. Unmatched junction bases numbered 7, after V lost 5 bases and J lost 6 bases. CDR1 and CDR2 (germline): SEHNR, FQNEAQ (reference sequence). The CDR3 has 14 residues.

This clonotype was seen more than once but under ten times. The V gene is TRBV20-1, the J gene TRBJ2-1; unclear D gene. The CDR3 covers 15 residues. V was pared by 0 bases and J by 0 bases, with 9 bases between. Germline CDR1 is DFQATT and CDR2 is SNEGSKA (reference sequence). The CDR3 is CSARDDWSSYNEQFF. CDR3 bases: TGCAGTGCTAGAGACGACTGGAGCTCCTACAATGAGCAGTTCTTC.

The V and J genes are TRBV20-1 and TRBJ2-5; maybe TRBD1 (5 bases). V shed 5 bases and J shed 5 bases, with 12 bases lying between them. This CDR3 has 12 residues. Germline CDR1 reads DFQATT; CDR2 reads SNEGSKA (reference sequence). The CDR3 DNA follows: TGCAGTGCTTCCTCCAAGGGGGAGACCCAGTACTTC. Amino acid sequence: CSASSKGETQYF.